The rows below give T cell receptor beta chains drawn from one sample of a study of Ad26.COV2.S vaccination and SARS-CoV-2 variants. Sequencing was performed with immunoSEQ multiplex PCR; in TCRdb, only in-frame clones are kept and a portion is missing. The sample contains about 180,000 clones, roughly 85% of which appear only once. The source material was peripheral blood, sampled after recovery from COVID-19. The receptors originated from a human donor who had recovered from COVID-19. Each CDR3 is given with its conserved first and last residue. D genes are given only for firm matches. The size entry is marked missing in some rows and otherwise reads once, few, many or a size class.

clone_size j_call d_call v_call cdr3_nt cdr3_aa
- TRBJ2-3 TRBD2 TRBV18 TGTGCCAGCTCATCAACCCCTAGCGGGGGGCTCCTCATACTACCCACAGATACGCAGTATTTT CASSSTPSGGLLILPTDTQYF
- TRBJ2-1 TRBD1 TRBV2 TGTGCCAGCTTTGGGGACAGGGGGTTCTACAATGAGCAGTTCTTC CASFGDRGFYNEQFF
- TRBJ1-1 - TRBV28 TGTGCCAGCAGTTTATACGCTGAAGCTTTCTTT CASSLYAEAFF
- TRBJ1-2 - TRBV6-5 TGTGGGGCGGCGCCGACTTCTAACTATGGCTACACCTTC CGAAPTSNYGYTF
- TRBJ1-5 - TRBV4-1 TGCGCCAGCAGCCTAAGCCCTGGACAGCCGGAAGTCTATAGCAATCAGCCCCAGCATTTT CASSLSPGQPEVYSNQPQHF
once TRBJ2-3 - TRBV7-9 TGTGCCAGCAGCTTCCCAGATACGCAGTATTTT CASSFPDTQYF
- TRBJ2-3 TRBD2 TRBV7-3 TGTGCCAGCAGCTACACCCCTAGCGGGGGTAGCACAGATACGCAGTATTTT CASSYTPSGGSTDTQYF
- TRBJ1-2 TRBD1 TRBV5-6 TGTGCCAGCACCCAAGACAGGGTGATCGGCTACACCTTC CASTQDRVIGYTF
once TRBJ1-4 - TRBV5-4 TGTGCCAGCAGCACCGCGTTAAATGAAAAACTGTTTTTT CASSTALNEKLFF
once TRBJ2-5 - TRBV11-2 TGTGCCAGCAGCTTAGCGGCGGGGGCTCAAGAGACCCAGTACTTC CASSLAAGAQETQYF
- TRBJ2-2 - TRBV9 TGTGCCAGCAGCAGCCGTACGAACACCGGGGAGCTGTTTTTT CASSSRTNTGELFF
- TRBJ2-7 TRBD1 TRBV9 TGTGCCAGCAGCGCCGGGACAGCAGCGGAGCAGTACTTC CASSAGTAAEQYF
- TRBJ1-2 - TRBV18 TGTGCCAGCTCAAAACAGGTCAGAAACTATGGCTACACCTTC CASSKQVRNYGYTF
- TRBJ1-5 - TRBV24-1 TGTGCCACCAGTGCCCTAGGAGGGCAGCCCCAGCATTTT CATSALGGQPQHF
- TRBJ1-2 TRBD1 TRBV28 TGTGCCAGCAGTCCAGCCTCCGGGACAGGGAACTATGGCTACACCTTC CASSPASGTGNYGYTF
- TRBJ2-7 TRBD2 TRBV5-1 TGCGCCAGCCGTATGGGACGGGGGGGCCAAATCGGGTACGAGCAGTACTTC CASRMGRGGQIGYEQYF
- TRBJ1-3 - TRBV6-5 TGTGCCAGCAATTACAGGGCCTACTCTGGAAACACCATATATTTT CASNYRAYSGNTIYF
- TRBJ2-2 - TRBV2 TGTGCCAGCAGTGAATCGACCGTAAACACCGGGGAGCTGTTTTTT CASSESTVNTGELFF
- TRBJ1-2 TRBD1 TRBV9 TGTGCCAGCAGCCCCCGGTCCAGGGGGTCTGATGGCTACACCTTC CASSPRSRGSDGYTF
- TRBJ2-1 TRBD2 TRBV6-5 TGTGCCAGCACCATAGGGACTAGCGGGGGCAATGAGCAGTTCTTC CASTIGTSGGNEQFF
once TRBJ1-1 TRBD1 TRBV10-3 TGTGCCATCAGGAGAGGGGGCGTGGACACTGAAGCTTTCTTT CAIRRGGVDTEAFF
once TRBJ1-1 - TRBV6-1 TGTGCCAGCAGTGAACATGGGGGGCGAGGCACTGAAGCTTTCTTT CASSEHGGRGTEAFF
- TRBJ1-2 - TRBV6-5 TGTGCCAGCAGTCCAAGTCAGGGCTCCCTATCGGGCTACACCTTC CASSPSQGSLSGYTF
- TRBJ2-1 TRBD2 TRBV30 TGTGCCTGGAGGACCGGCGGGAGCTCCTACAATGAGCAGTTCTTC CAWRTGGSSYNEQFF
- TRBJ2-2 TRBD2 TRBV12-5 TGTGCTAGTGGTTTGGCTAGCGGGAGGTCGAACACCGGGGAGCTGTTTTTT CASGLASGRSNTGELFF
- TRBJ2-3 - TRBV12-3/TRBV12-4 TGTGCCAGCAGTTTTGGCCTGGATACGCAGTATTTT CASSFGLDTQYF